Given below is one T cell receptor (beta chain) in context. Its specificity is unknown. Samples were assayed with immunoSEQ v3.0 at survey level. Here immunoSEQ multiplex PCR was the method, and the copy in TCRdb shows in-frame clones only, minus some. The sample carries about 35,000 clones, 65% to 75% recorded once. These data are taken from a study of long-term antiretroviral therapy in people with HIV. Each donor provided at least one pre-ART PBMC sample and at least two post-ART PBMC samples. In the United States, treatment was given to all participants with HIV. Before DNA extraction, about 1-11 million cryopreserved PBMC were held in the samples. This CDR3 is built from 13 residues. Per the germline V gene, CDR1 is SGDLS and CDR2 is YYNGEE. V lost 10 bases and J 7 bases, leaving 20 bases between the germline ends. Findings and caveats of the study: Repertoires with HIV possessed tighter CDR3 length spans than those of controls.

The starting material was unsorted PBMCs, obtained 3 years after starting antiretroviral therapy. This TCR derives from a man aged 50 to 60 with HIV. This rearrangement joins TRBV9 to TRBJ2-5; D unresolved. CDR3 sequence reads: CASSHAGSGTQYF. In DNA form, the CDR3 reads TGTGCCTCCTCCCACGCAGGCTCGGGGACCCAGTACTTC.